This T cell receptor beta chain originates from a study of OX40 agonist ivuxolimab in advanced cancers. Here immunoSEQ multiplex PCR was the method, and the copy in TCRdb shows in-frame clones only, minus some. The sample shows about 27,000 clones, about four fifths of them seen only once. Germline V gene lookup returns CDR1 PRHDT and CDR2 FYEKMQ (reference sequence). With V trimmed by 5 bases and J by 4 bases, 7 bases remained unmatched. The CDR3 length is 14 residues. This clone was counted between two and nine times. The V gene is TRBV13, the J gene TRBJ2-5, with 7 nucleotides matching TRBD2. This clonotype was sampled from an adult with an advanced solid tumor such as melanoma, head and neck, liver or kidney cancer. Sequences were derived from CD4+ or CD8+ T cells sorted from blood, sampled in a trial of the OX40 agonist ivuxolimab. The CDR3 DNA reads as TGTGCCAGCAGCCCCCGTGGCGGGGGAGAGACCCAGTACTTC. The encoded protein is CASSPRGGGETQYF.